The TCR beta chain described here comes from a study of blood T cell repertoires in COVID-19. In the source study's methods: Amplification from reference gene primers served as the basis for estimated nucleated cell counts. The protocol was immunoSEQ multiplex PCR, while the TCRdb copy is restricted to in-frame clones and leaves out a portion. The V and J calls and the clone size are those of that table, but D and trimming were determined from the DNA. This table holds around 500,000 clones, 70% to 90% found once. Cohort assignment relied on participant-reported clinical history. Germline V gene sequence: CDR1 LNHDA, CDR2 SQIVND (reference sequence). V trimming: 3 bases; J trimming: 5 bases; junction bases outside the gene matches: 12. The CDR3 has 17 residues.

The sample consisted of PBMCs or T cells enriched from blood (not recorded which). This TCR was sampled from an older woman who had recovered from COVID-19. The rearrangement uses TRBV19 and TRBJ1-3; TRBD1 matches at 8 bases. CDR3 DNA: TGTGCCAGTAGTATCCGCCTCGACAGGGGTTGGAGAAACACCATATATTTT. Its protein is CASSIRLDRGWRNTIYF.